Sequencing of this TCR beta chain was carried out in a study of blood T cells in healthy people across ages. The donors, aged about 6 to 100, were healthy Caucasians from Russia. Total RNA extracted from each sample amounted to at least 5 micrograms. This CDR3 has 14 residues. Germline V CDR1 and CDR2: SGHTA, FQGNSA. Together with a sample-barcoded 5' primer, a J-beta primer mix was included in a second PCR lasting about 6 to 11 cycles. Each cDNA molecule, via a template-switch adaptor with 12 random nucleotides, was tagged. One entry per CDR3 protein, called by TCRdb with MiXCR from the 5' RACE reads. The data show 850,000 to 1,100,000 distinct CDR3 sequences, with about two fifths seen just once and roughly 14% held by the top ten.

This TCR was recovered from a young man in good health. This rearrangement joins TRBV7-2 to TRBJ2-1; D is unclear. With the DNA end fitting TRBJ2-7 better, the J assignment may be wrong. Material for sequencing was blood. CDR3: CASSLQVSYNEQYF. The CDR3 bases are TGTGCCAGCAGCTTGCAGGTCTCCTACAATGAGCAGTACTTC.